This T cell receptor beta chain was sequenced during a study of radiotherapy plus CTLA-4 blockade in lung cancer (dated by TCRdb to the late 2010s). Background on the whole study: Among the enrolled patients, 18% had an objective response, and 31% reached disease control.

Regarding this clone: Its target antigen remains unknown. No much larger clone exists at a distance of one base, and base qualities are not known.

Library construction relied on the immunoSEQ multiplex PCR assay. The source is immuneACCESS, and TCRdb retained only in-frame sequences with V and J called. Part of the clones is not carried over; for the studies checked, unresolved V genes explain less than half of this, and the remainder is unexplained. The sample table records approximately 75,000 clones; around 80% of these occur just once. Jointly, the top ten make up 7.1% of the sample. What the research found in general, with its limitations: The strongest predictors of response, as reported, were early dynamic changes in blood T cell clones along with a rise in serum interferon-beta after radiation. TCR clones derived from tumors expanded in peripheral blood after treatment with radiotherapy and ipilimumab.

The study tested focal radiation therapy combined with CTLA-4 blockade (ipilimumab) in patients with chemo-refractory metastatic non-small-cell lung cancer. CDR1 and CDR2 are drawn from the germline V gene (reference sequence): WNHNN, SYGVQD. The CDR3 sequence holds 15 residues, the cysteine and phenylalanine included. Kept here is only the CDR3 DNA, which spans 45 bases and is read in frame from base 1. V ends up 4 bases short and J 1 base short, with an unmatched junction base count of 4. The sequences come from peripheral blood, collected from a patient treated with radiotherapy plus ipilimumab. The sequence is built from TRBV10-1 and TRBJ2-3, with 8 junctional bases fitting TRBD2. The source of this sequence is a human donor with non-small cell lung cancer who had a complete response to radiotherapy plus ipilimumab. The bases are TGCGCCAGCAGTGGGGCGGGGGGAGGCACAGATACGCAGTATTTT. This codes for CASSGAGGGTDTQYF.